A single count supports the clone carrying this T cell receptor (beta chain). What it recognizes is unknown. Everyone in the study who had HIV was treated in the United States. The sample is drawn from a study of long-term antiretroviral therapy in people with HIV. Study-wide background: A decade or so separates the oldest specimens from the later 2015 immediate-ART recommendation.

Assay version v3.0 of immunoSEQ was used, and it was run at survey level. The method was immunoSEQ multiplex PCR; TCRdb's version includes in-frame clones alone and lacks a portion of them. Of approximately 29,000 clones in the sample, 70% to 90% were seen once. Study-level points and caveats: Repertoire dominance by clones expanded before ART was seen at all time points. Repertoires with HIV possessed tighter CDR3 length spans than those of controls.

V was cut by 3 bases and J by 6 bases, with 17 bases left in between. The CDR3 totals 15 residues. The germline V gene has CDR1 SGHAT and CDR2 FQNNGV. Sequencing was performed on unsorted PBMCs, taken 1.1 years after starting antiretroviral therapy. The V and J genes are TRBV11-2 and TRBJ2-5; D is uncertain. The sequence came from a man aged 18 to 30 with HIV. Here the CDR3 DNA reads TGTGCCAGCAGCTTTACCCGAGGCCGGGTGAAGACCCAGTACTTC. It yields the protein CASSFTRGRVKTQYF.